The T cell receptor (beta chain) under discussion was sequenced for a study of long-term antiretroviral therapy in people with HIV. Findings and limits, study-wide: The study collected blood between about 2003 and 2017, possibly under older ART regimens.

Concerning this clone itself: Its specificity is not known.

The assay used was immunoSEQ (version v3.0), run at survey level. Method: immunoSEQ multiplex PCR; TCRdb's copy keeps in-frame clones and lacks some. Of roughly 7,100 clones in the sample, 73% are singletons; the top ten hold about 32%. Specimens held roughly 0.9-10 million cryopreserved PBMC prior to DNA extraction. The V and J ends lost 6 bases and 2 bases respectively, with 13 bases between them. CDR1 is LNHDA and CDR2 is SQIVND in the germline V gene (reference sequence). This CDR3 region has 14 residues. The sample was unsorted PBMCs, taken 0.2 years after starting antiretroviral therapy. This receptor was identified in a man aged 35-49 years with HIV. The V call is TRBV19, the J call TRBJ2-5; a possible D gene is TRBD1 (5 bases). The CDR3 DNA sequence: TGTGCCAGTAGGCCCTCAGACAGTCAAGAGACCCAGTACTTC. Translation: CASRPSDSQETQYF.